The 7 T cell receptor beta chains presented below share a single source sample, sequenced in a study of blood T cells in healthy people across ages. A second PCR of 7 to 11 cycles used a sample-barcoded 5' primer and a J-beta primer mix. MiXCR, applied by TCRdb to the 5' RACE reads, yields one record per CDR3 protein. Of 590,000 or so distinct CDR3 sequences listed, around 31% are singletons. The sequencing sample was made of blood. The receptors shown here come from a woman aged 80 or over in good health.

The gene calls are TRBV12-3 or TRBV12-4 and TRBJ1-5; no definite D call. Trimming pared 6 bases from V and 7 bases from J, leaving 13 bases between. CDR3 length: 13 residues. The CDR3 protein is CASSESFGQPQHF. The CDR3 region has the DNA TGTGCCAGCAGCGAATCCTTTGGACAGCCCCAGCATTTT.

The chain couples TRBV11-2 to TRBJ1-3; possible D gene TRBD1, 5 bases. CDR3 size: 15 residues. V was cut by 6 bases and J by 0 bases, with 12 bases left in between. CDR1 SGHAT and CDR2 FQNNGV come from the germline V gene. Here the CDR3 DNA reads TGTGCCAGCAGGCTAGCAGGGAGCTCTGGAAACACCATATATTTT. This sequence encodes CASRLAGSSGNTIYF. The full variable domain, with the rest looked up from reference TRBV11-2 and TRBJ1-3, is EAGVAQSPRYKIIEKRQSVAFWCNPISGHATLYWYQQILGQGPKLLIQFQNNGVVDDSQLPKDRFSAERLKGVDSTLKIQPAKLEDSAVYLCASRLAGSSGNTIYFGEGSWLTVV.

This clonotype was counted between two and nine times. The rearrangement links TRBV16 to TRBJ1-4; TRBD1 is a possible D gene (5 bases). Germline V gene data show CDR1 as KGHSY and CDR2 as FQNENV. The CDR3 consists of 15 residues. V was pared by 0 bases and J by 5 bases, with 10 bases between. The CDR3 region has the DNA TGTGCCAGCAGCCAATCGGGGCAGATCAATGAAAAACTGTTTTTT. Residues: CASSQSGQINEKLFF.

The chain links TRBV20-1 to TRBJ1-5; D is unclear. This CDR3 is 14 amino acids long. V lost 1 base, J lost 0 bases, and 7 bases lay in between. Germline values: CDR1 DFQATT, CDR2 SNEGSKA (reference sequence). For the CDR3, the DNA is TGCAGTGCTAGAGCAGGAGATAGCAATCAGCCCCAGCATTTT. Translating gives CSARAGDSNQPQHF.

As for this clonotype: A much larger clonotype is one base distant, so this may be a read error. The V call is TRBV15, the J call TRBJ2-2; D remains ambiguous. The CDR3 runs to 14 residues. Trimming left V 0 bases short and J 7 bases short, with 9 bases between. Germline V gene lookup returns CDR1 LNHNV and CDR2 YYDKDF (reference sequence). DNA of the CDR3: TGTGCCACCAGCAGAGATCGGCAACACGGGGAGCTGTTTTTT. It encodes CATSRDRQHGELFF.

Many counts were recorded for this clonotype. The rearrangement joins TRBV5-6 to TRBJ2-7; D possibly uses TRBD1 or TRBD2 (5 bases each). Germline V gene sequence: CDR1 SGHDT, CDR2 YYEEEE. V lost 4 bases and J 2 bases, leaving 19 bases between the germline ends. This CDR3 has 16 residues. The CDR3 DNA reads TGTGCCAGCAGCCTGAAGACGGGACGGTTTACCTACGAGCAGTACTTC. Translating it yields CASSLKTGRFTYEQYF.

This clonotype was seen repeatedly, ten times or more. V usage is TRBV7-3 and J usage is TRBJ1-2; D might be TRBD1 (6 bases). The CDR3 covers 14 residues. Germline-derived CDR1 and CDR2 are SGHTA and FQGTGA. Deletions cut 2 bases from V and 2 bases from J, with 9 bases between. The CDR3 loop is CASSLSGANYGYTF. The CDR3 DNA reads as TGTGCCAGCAGCTTATCAGGGGCGAACTATGGCTACACCTTC.